Presented here are 22 T cell receptor beta chains from one specimen sequenced in a study of spatial heterogeneity in lung cancer. Study-level points and caveats: How many expanded intratumoral alpha and beta TCRs were present tracked the tumor mutation count, which was a count of nonsynonymous mutations.

TCRdb recomputed calls from the 5' RACE reads with MiXCR, one row per CDR3 protein. This sample carries over 10,000 distinct CDR3 sequences, around 5% of them seen once, and the ten largest clones take 35% to 45%. Time point reported: sample taken at primary tumor resection. No antigen has been identified for these receptors. Sequenced here: lung tumor tissue, sampled at surgery. The receptors were gathered from a male donor with early-stage non-small cell lung cancer.

This clonotype was counted many times. V gene TRBV2 combines with J gene TRBJ2-5; no clear D gene. The CDR3 covers 11 residues. Looked up from germline, CDR1 is SNHLY and CDR2 is FYNNEI. V was cut by 5 bases and J by 2 bases, with 3 bases left in between. The CDR3: CASSLQETQYF. The CDR3 DNA sequence: TGTGCCAGCAGTTTACAAGAGACCCAGTACTTC.

This rearrangement joins TRBV11-2 to TRBJ2-3; 10 bases match TRBD2. The CDR3 length is 16 residues. Trimming removed 2 bases from V and 6 bases from J; junction bases left unmatched: 8. Germline-derived CDR1 and CDR2 are SGHAT and FQNNGV. DNA of the CDR3: TGTGCCAGCAGCTTAACCCTAGCGGGAGTTTCGGATACGCAGTATTTT. Its protein product is CASSLTLAGVSDTQYF. Full variable domain (outside the CDR3, taken from reference TRBV11-2 and TRBJ2-3): EAGVAQSPRYKIIEKRQSVAFWCNPISGHATLYWYQQILGQGPKLLIQFQNNGVVDDSQLPKDRFSAERLKGVDSTLKIQPAKLEDSAVYLCASSLTLAGVSDTQYFGPGTRLTVL.

This clonotype is a singleton in its sample. It may be a read error: a sequence one base away is much more abundant. The CDR3 bases are TGTGCCAGCAGTTTAGGGTTTCTATCGGGAGGGCCTGGAGAGACCCAGTACTTC. Its translation: CASSLGFLSGGPGETQYF. V usage is TRBV12-3 or TRBV12-4 and J usage is TRBJ2-5; 8 bases are a match to TRBD2. V shed 1 base, J shed 4 bases, and the junction held 14 bases outside the gene matches. The CDR3 runs to 18 residues.

Ten or more counts support this clonotype. The chain carries TRBV4-1 and TRBJ1-1; 7 bases are shared with TRBD1. The CDR3 runs to 15 residues. The junction had 4 bases not matched to a gene; V was cut back by 3 bases and J by 0 bases. From germline, CDR1 is MGHRA and CDR2 YSYEKL. CDR3 sequence reads: CASSHQQGMNTEAFF. The CDR3 nucleotides are TGCGCCAGCAGCCATCAACAGGGGATGAACACTGAAGCTTTCTTT.

Many counts were recorded for this clonotype. This rearrangement joins TRBV11-2 to TRBJ2-5; D not certain. V was cut by 1 base and J by 2 bases, with 14 bases left in between. The germline gives CDR1 SGHAT, CDR2 FQNNGV. This CDR3 is 16 amino acids long. The CDR3 loop reads CASSLVATEIQETQYF. The CDR3 DNA reads TGTGCCAGCAGCTTAGTGGCCACCGAGATTCAAGAGACCCAGTACTTC.

The chain combines TRBV28 with TRBJ1-4; the D is unclear. Germline lookup yields CDR1 MDHEN and CDR2 SYDVKM. This CDR3 has 14 amino acids. V shed 1 base and J shed 3 bases, with 6 bases lying between them. Here the CDR3 reads CASSLFMANEKLFF. Written as DNA, the CDR3 is TGTGCCAGCAGTTTATTTATGGCTAATGAAAAACTGTTTTTT.

In its sample, this clonotype was seen many times. The chain is built from TRBV7-9 and TRBJ2-5; D may match TRBD1 or TRBD2 (6 bases each). Germline CDR1 is SEHNR and CDR2 is FQNEAQ (reference sequence). Trimming left V 5 bases short and J 4 bases short, with 14 bases between. The CDR3 extends over 14 amino acids. In DNA, the CDR3 is TGTGCCAGCAGCGTTGCCAGGGGAGGAGAGACCCAGTACTTC. Its protein is CASSVARGGETQYF.

This clonotype occurred many times. J is TRBJ1-4 and V is TRBV7-8; TRBD1 might be the D (6 bases). The CDR3 length is 16 residues. The germline V and J ends were trimmed by 1 base and 3 bases, with 12 bases remaining between them. Germline V gene sequence: CDR1 SGHVS, CDR2 FQNEAQ. The CDR3 sequence is CASSLDWTAPNEKLFF. CDR3 DNA: TGTGCCAGCAGCTTAGATTGGACAGCTCCTAATGAAAAACTGTTTTTT.

This clonotype was seen many times. CDR3 sequence: CASSPGRNYEQYV. In DNA, the CDR3 is TGTGCCAGCTCACCAGGCAGGAACTACGAGCAGTACGTC. The chain couples TRBV18 to TRBJ2-7; D gene ambiguous. The CDR3 is 13 residues long. Germline values: CDR1 KGHSH, CDR2 LQKENI. Trimming cost V 2 bases and J 3 bases, with 8 bases left between them.

There are many counts of this clonotype. The chain combines TRBV15 with TRBJ2-1; D possibly corresponds to TRBD2 (7 bases). Germline V gene data show CDR1 as LNHNV and CDR2 as YYDKDF (reference sequence). Trimming cost V 1 base and J 9 bases, with 16 bases left between them. The CDR3 sequence is 15 residues long. The CDR3 reads CATSRVGGAGSEQFF. The CDR3 DNA reads as TGTGCCACCAGCAGAGTTGGGGGGGCGGGTTCTGAGCAGTTCTTC.

In its sample, this clonotype was seen many times. The chain combines TRBV5-1 with TRBJ2-1; D remains unclear. Trimming cost V 0 bases and J 15 bases, with 10 bases left between them. CDR1 and CDR2 from the germline V gene are SGHRS and YFSETQ. CDR3 size: 11 residues. CDR3 in amino acids: CASSLETARFF. CDR3 nucleotide sequence: TGCGCCAGCAGCTTGGAAACGGCTAGGTTCTTC.

This clonotype was recorded many times. The J gene is TRBJ2-7, the V gene TRBV12-3 or TRBV12-4, with D perhaps TRBD1 (5 bases). The V end was cut by 4 bases, the J end by 0 bases, with 13 bases between. CDR3 length equals 15 residues. CDR3 sequence reads: CASSYDSLSSYEQYF. The DNA of the CDR3 is TGTGCCAGCAGTTACGACAGCCTAAGCTCCTACGAGCAGTACTTC.

This clonotype occurred many times. V gene TRBV9 combines with J gene TRBJ1-1; no firm D call. Trimming removed 0 bases from V and 4 bases from J, with 7 bases in between. The CDR3 extends over 13 amino acids. Germline lookup yields CDR1 SGDLS and CDR2 YYNGEE. CDR3 coding DNA: TGTGCCAGCAGCGTAGGAGGCAGCACTGAAGCTTTCTTT. This sequence encodes CASSVGGSTEAFF.

This clonotype came up many times. The V and J genes are TRBV7-3 and TRBJ1-1; a possible D gene is TRBD1 (6 bases). The CDR3 spans 14 residues. Between the trimmed V and J ends, which lost 6 bases and 0 bases, there was a span of 11 bases. Germline V gene data show CDR1 as SGHTA and CDR2 as FQGTGA. For the CDR3, the DNA is TGTGCCAGCAGTTTAGGGGGGGTGAACACTGAAGCTTTCTTT. Amino acids: CASSLGGVNTEAFF.

In its sample, this clonotype was seen many times. V usage is TRBV7-9 and J usage is TRBJ1-2, with 7 bases fitting TRBD1. V shed 3 bases, J shed 8 bases, and the junction held 3 bases outside the gene matches. The CDR3 spans 12 residues. From germline, CDR1 is SEHNR and CDR2 FQNEAQ (reference sequence). The DNA of the CDR3 is TGTGCCAGCAGCTTTACAGGGGTCGGCTACACCTTC. As protein: CASSFTGVGYTF.

By share, this clonotype counts as medium-sized. The chain is built from TRBV20-1 and TRBJ2-2; no reliable D call. Trimming stripped 0 bases from V and 0 bases from J, with 8 bases between. This CDR3 contains 15 residues. Germline CDR1 and CDR2: DFQATT and SNEGSKA (reference sequence). In DNA, the CDR3 is TGCAGTGCTAGAGACTCTGATCCGAACACCGGGGAGCTGTTTTTT. Translated, it gives CSARDSDPNTGELFF.

Ten or more counts support this clonotype. The chain uses TRBV5-1 and TRBJ1-1, with 9 bases lining up with TRBD1. The trim removed 3 bases at V and 1 base at J, leaving 4 bases unmatched. This CDR3 is 15 amino acids long. Germline CDR1 and CDR2: SGHRS and YFSETQ. CDR3 protein: CASSSGTGWNTEAFF. The CDR3 DNA follows: TGCGCCAGCAGCTCCGGGACAGGGTGGAACACTGAAGCTTTCTTT.

This clonotype was seen repeatedly, ten times or more. The chain joins TRBV5-4 to TRBJ1-2, with D hard to call. This CDR3 region has 13 residues. Trimming left V 5 bases short and J 1 base short, with 9 bases between. Germline CDR1 reads SGHNT; CDR2 reads YYREEE (reference sequence). This CDR3 reads CASRAQVNYGYTF. The DNA for the CDR3 is TGTGCCAGCAGGGCTCAAGTTAACTATGGCTACACCTTC.

This clonotype is deemed medium-sized. The V gene is TRBV5-8, the J gene TRBJ1-2; the D is unclear. CDR1 is SGHTS, CDR2 YDEGEE, per germline. Between the trimmed V and J ends, which lost 2 bases and 6 bases, there was a span of 11 bases. The length of the CDR3 is 13 residues. In DNA, the CDR3 is TGTGCCAGCAGCTTCGGTCATCCTGATGGCTACACCTTC. This translates into CASSFGHPDGYTF.

This clonotype was counted at least ten times. The CDR3 spells CASSFLNSYTGELFF. The CDR3 nucleotides read TGTGCCAGCAGCTTTTTGAACAGCTACACCGGGGAGCTGTTTTTT. The V gene is TRBV5-5, the J gene TRBJ2-2; no clear D gene. The germline gives CDR1 SGHKS, CDR2 YYEKEE (reference sequence). Trimming removed 2 bases at V and 3 bases at J, with 11 bases between. This CDR3 region has 15 residues. The variable domain in full, with the rest retrieved from reference TRBV5-5 and TRBJ2-2, is DAGVTQSPTHLIKTRGQQVTLRCSPISGHKSVSWYQQVLGQGPQFIFQYYEKEERGRGNFPDRFSARQFPNYSSELNVNALLLGDSALYLCASSFLNSYTGELFFGEGSRLTVL.

This clonotype showed up many times. The J gene is TRBJ1-1, the V gene TRBV10-3; D unresolved. The V end was cut by 4 bases, the J end by 1 base, with 7 bases between. Per the germline V gene, CDR1 is ENHRY and CDR2 is SYGVKD. CDR3 size: 13 residues. The DNA for the CDR3 is TGTGCCATCAGTGGCGCTGGGAACACTGAAGCTTTCTTT. Residues: CAISGAGNTEAFF.

This clonotype was detected many times. This rearrangement joins TRBV12-5 to TRBJ2-3; no reliable D call. This CDR3 is 18 amino acids long. The germline gives CDR1 LGHNT, CDR2 FRNRAP. The V end lost 5 bases, the J end lost 3 bases, and 24 bases lay between the germline ends. The CDR3 reads CASGPQNGWSMMTDTQYF. The CDR3 nucleotides read TGTGCTAGTGGTCCCCAAAATGGGTGGAGTATGATGACAGATACGCAGTATTTT.